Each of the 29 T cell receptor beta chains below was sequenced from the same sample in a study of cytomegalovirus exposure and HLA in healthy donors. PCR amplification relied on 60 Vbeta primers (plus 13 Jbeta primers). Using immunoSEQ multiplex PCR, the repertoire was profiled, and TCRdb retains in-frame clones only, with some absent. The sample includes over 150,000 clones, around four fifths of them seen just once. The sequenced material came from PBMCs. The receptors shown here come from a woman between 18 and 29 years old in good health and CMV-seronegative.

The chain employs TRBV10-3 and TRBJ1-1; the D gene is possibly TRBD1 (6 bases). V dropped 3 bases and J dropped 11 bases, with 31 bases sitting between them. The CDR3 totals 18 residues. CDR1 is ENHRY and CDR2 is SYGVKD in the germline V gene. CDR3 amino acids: CAISETDPPGHPGRFAFF. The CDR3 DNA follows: TGTGCCATCAGTGAAACGGACCCGCCGGGACACCCAGGTCGATTTGCTTTCTTT.

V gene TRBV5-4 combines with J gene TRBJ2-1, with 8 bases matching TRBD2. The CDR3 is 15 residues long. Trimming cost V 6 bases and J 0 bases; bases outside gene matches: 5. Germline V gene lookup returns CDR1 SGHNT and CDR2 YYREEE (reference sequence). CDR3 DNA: TGTGCCAGCACCCGGCTAGCGGGCTCCTACAATGAGCAGTTCTTC. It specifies CASTRLAGSYNEQFF.

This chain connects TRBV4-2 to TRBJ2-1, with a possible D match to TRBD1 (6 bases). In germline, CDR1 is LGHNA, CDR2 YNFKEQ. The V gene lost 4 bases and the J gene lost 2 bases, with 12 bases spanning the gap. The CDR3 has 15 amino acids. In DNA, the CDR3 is TGTGCCAGCAGCCCAAACAGGGACACCTACAATGAGCAGTTCTTC. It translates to CASSPNRDTYNEQFF.

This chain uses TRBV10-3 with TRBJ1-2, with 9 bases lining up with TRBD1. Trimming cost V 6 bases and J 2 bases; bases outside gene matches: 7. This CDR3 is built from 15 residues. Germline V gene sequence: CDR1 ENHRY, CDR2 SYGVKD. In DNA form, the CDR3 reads TGTGCCATCAGCGATCCGGGACAGGGAAACTATGGCTACACCTTC. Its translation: CAISDPGQGNYGYTF.

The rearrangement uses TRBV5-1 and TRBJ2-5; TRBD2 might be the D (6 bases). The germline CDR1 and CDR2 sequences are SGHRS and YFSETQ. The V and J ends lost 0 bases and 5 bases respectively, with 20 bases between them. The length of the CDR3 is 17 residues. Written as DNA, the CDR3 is TGCGCCAGCAGCTTGGGTTCCGGGAGCATGCTGGGGGAGACCCAGTACTTC. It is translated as CASSLGSGSMLGETQYF.

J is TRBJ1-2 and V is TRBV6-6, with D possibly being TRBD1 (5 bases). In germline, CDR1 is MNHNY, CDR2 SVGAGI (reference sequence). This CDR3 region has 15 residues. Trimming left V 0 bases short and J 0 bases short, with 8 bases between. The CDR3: CASSYSETANYGYTF. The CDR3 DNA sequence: TGTGCCAGCAGTTACTCGGAGACAGCTAACTATGGCTACACCTTC.

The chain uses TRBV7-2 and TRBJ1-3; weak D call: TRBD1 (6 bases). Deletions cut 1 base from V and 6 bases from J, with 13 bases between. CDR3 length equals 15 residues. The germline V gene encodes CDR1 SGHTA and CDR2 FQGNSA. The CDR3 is CASSLEPGVANTIYF. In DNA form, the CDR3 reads TGTGCCAGCAGCTTAGAACCAGGGGTTGCAAACACCATATATTTT. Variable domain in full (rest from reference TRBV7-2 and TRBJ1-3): GAGVSQSPSNKVTEKGKDVELRCDPISGHTALYWYRQSLGQGLEFLIYFQGNSAPDKSGLPSDRFSAERTGGSVSTLTIQRTQQEDSAVYLCASSLEPGVANTIYFGEGSWLTVV.

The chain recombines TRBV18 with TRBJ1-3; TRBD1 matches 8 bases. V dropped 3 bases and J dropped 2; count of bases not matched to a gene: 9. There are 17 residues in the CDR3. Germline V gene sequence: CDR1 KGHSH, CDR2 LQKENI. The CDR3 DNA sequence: TGTGCCAGCTCACCGCTTCCGGGACAGGCTACTGGAAACACCATATATTTT. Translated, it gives CASSPLPGQATGNTIYF.

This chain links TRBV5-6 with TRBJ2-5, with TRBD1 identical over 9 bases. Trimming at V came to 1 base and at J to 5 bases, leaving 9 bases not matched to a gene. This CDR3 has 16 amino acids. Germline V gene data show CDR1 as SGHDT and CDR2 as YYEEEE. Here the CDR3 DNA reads TGTGCCAGCAGCTTGACCGGACAGGGGTTAGGGGAGACCCAGTACTTC. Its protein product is CASSLTGQGLGETQYF.

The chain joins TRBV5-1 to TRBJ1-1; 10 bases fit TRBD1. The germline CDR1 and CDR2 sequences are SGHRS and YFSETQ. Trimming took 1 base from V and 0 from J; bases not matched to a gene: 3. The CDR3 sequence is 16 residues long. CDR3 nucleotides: TGCGCCAGCAGCTTGCGAGGACAGGGGGTGAACACTGAAGCTTTCTTT. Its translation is CASSLRGQGVNTEAFF. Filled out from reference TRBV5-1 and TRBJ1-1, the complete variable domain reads KAGVTQTPRYLIKTRGQQVTLSCSPISGHRSVSWYQQTPGQGLQFLFEYFSETQRNKGNFPGRFSGRQFSNSRSEMNVSTLELGDSALYLCASSLRGQGVNTEAFFGQGTRLTVV.

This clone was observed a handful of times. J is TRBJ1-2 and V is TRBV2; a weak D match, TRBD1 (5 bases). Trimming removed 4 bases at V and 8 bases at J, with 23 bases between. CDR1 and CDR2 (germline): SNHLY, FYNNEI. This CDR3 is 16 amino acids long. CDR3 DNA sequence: TGTGCCAGCAGTGTTAACAGGCCGTCTCTCTCTATGGGCTACACCTTC. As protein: CASSVNRPSLSMGYTF.

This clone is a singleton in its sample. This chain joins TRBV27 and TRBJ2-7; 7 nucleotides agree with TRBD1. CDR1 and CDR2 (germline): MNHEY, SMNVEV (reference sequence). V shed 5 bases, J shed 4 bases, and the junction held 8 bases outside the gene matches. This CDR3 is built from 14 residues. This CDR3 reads CASSRQQGEYEQYF. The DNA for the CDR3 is TGTGCCAGCAGTCGACAGCAGGGGGAGTACGAGCAGTACTTC.

CDR3 in DNA: TGTGCCAGCAGCTTCAGGGCAGGGAACTTGGACACCGGGGAGCTGTTTTTT. This gives the protein CASSFRAGNLDTGELFF. This rearrangement joins TRBV7-8 to TRBJ2-2; TRBD1 is a possible D gene (5 bases). V was clipped by 3 bases and J by 3 bases, with 17 bases between them. Germline-derived CDR1 and CDR2 are SGHVS and FQNEAQ. This CDR3 comprises 17 residues.

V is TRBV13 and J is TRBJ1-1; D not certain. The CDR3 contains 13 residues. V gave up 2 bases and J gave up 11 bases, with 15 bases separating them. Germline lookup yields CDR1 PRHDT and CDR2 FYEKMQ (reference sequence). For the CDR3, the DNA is TGTGCCAGCAGCTTACTCAACCTGGCGGGTGCTTTCTTT. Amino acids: CASSLLNLAGAFF.

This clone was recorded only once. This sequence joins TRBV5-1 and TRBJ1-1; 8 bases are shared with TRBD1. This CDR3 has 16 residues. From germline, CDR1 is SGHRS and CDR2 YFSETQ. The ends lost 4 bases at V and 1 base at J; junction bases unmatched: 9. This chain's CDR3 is CASSARTGRGNTEAFF. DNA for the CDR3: TGCGCCAGCAGCGCCCGGACAGGGAGGGGGAACACTGAAGCTTTCTTT. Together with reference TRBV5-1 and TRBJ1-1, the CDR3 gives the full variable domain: KAGVTQTPRYLIKTRGQQVTLSCSPISGHRSVSWYQQTPGQGLQFLFEYFSETQRNKGNFPGRFSGRQFSNSRSEMNVSTLELGDSALYLCASSARTGRGNTEAFFGQGTRLTVV.

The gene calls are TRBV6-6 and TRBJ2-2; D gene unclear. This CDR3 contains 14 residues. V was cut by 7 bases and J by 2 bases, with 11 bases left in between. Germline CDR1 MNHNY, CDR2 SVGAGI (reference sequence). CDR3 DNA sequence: TGTGCCAGCAAGCTTCGGAGAAACACCGGGGAGCTGTTTTTT. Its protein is CASKLRRNTGELFF.

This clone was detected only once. The CDR3 sequence is CASSVGDRGFNYGYTF. The CDR3 DNA reads TGTGCCAGCAGCGTAGGGGACAGGGGGTTTAACTATGGCTACACCTTC. The V and J genes are TRBV9 and TRBJ1-2, with 11 positions matching TRBD1. The CDR3 runs 16 residues. Trimming took 0 bases from V and 1 from J; bases not matched to a gene: 2. The germline V gene has CDR1 SGDLS and CDR2 YYNGEE. Variable domain in full (rest from reference TRBV9 and TRBJ1-2): DSGVTQTPKHLITATGQRVTLRCSPRSGDLSVYWYQQSLDQGLQFLIQYYNGEERAKGNILERFSAQQFPDLHSELNLSSLELGDSALYFCASSVGDRGFNYGYTFGSGTRLTVV.

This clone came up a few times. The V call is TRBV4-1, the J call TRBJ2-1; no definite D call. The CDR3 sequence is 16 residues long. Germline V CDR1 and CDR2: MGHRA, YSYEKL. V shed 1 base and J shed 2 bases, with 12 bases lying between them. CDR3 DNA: TGCGCCAGCAGCCAAGGGTACAGTGGCCCCTACAATGAGCAGTTCTTC. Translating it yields CASSQGYSGPYNEQFF.

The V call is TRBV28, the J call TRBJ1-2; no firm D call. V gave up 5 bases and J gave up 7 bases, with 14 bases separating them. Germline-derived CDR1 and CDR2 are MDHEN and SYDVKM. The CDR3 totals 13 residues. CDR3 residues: CASSLSRGSGYTF. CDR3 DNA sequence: TGTGCCAGCAGTCTTTCAAGAGGAAGTGGCTACACCTTC.

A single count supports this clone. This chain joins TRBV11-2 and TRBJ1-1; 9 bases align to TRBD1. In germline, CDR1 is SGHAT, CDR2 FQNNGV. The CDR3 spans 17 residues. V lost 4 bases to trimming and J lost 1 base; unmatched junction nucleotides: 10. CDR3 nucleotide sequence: TGTGCCAGCAGCTGGACCGCGGACAGGGGACAGAACACTGAAGCTTTCTTT. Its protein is CASSWTADRGQNTEAFF.

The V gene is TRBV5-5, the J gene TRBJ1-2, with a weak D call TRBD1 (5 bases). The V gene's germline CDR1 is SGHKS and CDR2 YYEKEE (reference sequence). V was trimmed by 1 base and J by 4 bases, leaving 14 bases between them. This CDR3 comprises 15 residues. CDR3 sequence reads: CASSLTSGGAYGYTF. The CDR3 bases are TGTGCCAGCAGCTTGACCTCGGGGGGAGCCTATGGCTACACCTTC.

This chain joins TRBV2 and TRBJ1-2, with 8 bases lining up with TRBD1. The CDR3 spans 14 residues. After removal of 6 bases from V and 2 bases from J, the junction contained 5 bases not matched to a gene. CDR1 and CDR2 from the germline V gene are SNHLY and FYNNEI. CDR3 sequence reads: CASSGQGLNYGYTF. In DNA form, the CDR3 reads TGTGCCAGCAGCGGACAGGGTTTAAACTATGGCTACACCTTC. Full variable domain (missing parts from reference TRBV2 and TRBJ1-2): EPEVTQTPSHQVTQMGQEVILRCVPISNHLYFYWYRQILGQKVEFLVSFYNNEISEKSEIFDDQFSVERPDGSNFTLKIRSTKLEDSAMYFCASSGQGLNYGYTFGSGTRLTVV.

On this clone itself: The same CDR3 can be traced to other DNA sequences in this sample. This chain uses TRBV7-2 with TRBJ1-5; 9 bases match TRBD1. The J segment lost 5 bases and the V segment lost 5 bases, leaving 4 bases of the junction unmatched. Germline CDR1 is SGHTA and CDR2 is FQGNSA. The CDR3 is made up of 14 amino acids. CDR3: CASSPRTGDQPQHF. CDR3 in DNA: TGTGCCAGCAGCCCACGGACAGGGGATCAGCCCCAGCATTTT.

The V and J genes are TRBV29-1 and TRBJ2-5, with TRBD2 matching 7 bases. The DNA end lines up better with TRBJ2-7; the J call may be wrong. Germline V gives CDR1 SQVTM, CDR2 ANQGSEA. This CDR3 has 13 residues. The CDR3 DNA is TGCAGCGTGGTAGCGGGCGCCTCCTACGAGCAGTACTTC. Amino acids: CSVVAGASYEQYF.

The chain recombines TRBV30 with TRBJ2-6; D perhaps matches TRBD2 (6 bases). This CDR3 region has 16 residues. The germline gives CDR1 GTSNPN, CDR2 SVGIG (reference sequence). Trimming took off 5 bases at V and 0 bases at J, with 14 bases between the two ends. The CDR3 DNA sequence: TGTGCCTGGGGAGGGTTTAGGGTCTCTGGGGCCAACGTCCTGACTTTC. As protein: CAWGGFRVSGANVLTF.

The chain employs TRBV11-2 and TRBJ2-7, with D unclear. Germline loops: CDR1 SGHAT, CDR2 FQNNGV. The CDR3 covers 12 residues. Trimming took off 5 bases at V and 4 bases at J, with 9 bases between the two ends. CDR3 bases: TGTGCCAGCAGCCTCTTGAGGTACGAGCAGTACTTC. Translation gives CASSLLRYEQYF.

This chain's CDR3 is CASSSSGTGGERHYGYTF. In DNA form, the CDR3 reads TGTGCCAGCAGTTCCTCCGGGACAGGGGGCGAGCGGCACTATGGCTACACCTTC. This chain links TRBV28 with TRBJ1-2, with 12 bases lining up with TRBD1. The J segment lost 3 bases and the V segment lost 4 bases, leaving 12 bases of the junction unmatched. Per the germline V gene, CDR1 is MDHEN and CDR2 is SYDVKM. The CDR3 length is 18 residues.

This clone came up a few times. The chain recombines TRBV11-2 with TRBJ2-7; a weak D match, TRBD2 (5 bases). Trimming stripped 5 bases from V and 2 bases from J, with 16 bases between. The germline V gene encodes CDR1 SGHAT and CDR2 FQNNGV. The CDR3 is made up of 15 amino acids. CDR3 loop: CASSQEAVSTYEQYF. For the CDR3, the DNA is TGTGCCAGCAGCCAGGAGGCGGTTAGCACCTACGAGCAGTACTTC. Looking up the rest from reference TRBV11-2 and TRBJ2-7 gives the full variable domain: EAGVAQSPRYKIIEKRQSVAFWCNPISGHATLYWYQQILGQGPKLLIQFQNNGVVDDSQLPKDRFSAERLKGVDSTLKIQPAKLEDSAVYLCASSQEAVSTYEQYFGPGTRLTVT.

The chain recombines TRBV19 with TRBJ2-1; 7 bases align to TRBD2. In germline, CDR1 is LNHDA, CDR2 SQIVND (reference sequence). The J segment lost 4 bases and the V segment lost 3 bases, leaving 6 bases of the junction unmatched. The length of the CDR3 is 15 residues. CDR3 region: CASSMLSGAYNEQFF. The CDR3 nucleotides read TGTGCCAGTAGTATGTTGAGCGGGGCATACAATGAGCAGTTCTTC.